These 26 T cell receptor beta chains came from one sample sequenced in a study of blood T cell repertoires in COVID-19. The protocol was immunoSEQ multiplex PCR, while the TCRdb copy is restricted to in-frame clones and leaves out a portion. The sample has tens of thousands of clones, about 87% seen once. The specimen sequenced was peripheral blood. Every receptor here comes from a man older than 75 with acute or convalescent COVID-19.

About this clone: Distinct nucleotide sequences in the sample also encode this CDR3. The DNA of the CDR3 is TGTGCCAGTACCGGCTCAGTAGGGGTGTACGGCAATCAGCCCCAGCATTTT. This sequence encodes CASTGSVGVYGNQPQHF. This rearrangement joins TRBV19 to TRBJ1-5; a weak D match, TRBD1 (5 bases). Germline values: CDR1 LNHDA, CDR2 SQIVND (reference sequence). This CDR3 has 17 residues. With 7 bases removed from V and 2 bases from J, the gap between germline ends came to 21 bases. Full variable domain (missing parts from reference TRBV19 and TRBJ1-5): DGGITQSPKYLFRKEGQNVTLSCEQNLNHDAMYWYRQDPGQGLRLIYYSQIVNDFQKGDIAEGYSVSREKKESFPLTVTSAQKNPTAFYLCASTGSVGVYGNQPQHFGDGTRLSIL.

The chain has TRBV23-1 and TRBJ2-1; 14 bases agree with TRBD2. Being an ORF, TRBV23-1 has a function that is uncertain. CDR3 length: 17 residues. Trimming removed 4 bases from V and 4 bases from J; junction bases left unmatched: 6. The CDR3 nucleotides read TGCGCCAGCAGTCTTCGGACTAGCGGGGGGCCATACAATGAGCAGTTCTTC. As protein: CASSLRTSGGPYNEQFF.

The rearrangement links TRBV6-6 to TRBJ1-1; 7 bases are a match to TRBD1. The CDR3 runs to 15 residues. CDR1 MNHNY and CDR2 SVGAGI come from the germline V gene (reference sequence). The ends lost 4 bases at V and 1 base at J; junction bases unmatched: 6. DNA of the CDR3: TGTGCCAGCAGTTCAGAGGGACAGTCGAACACTGAAGCTTTCTTT. This translates into CASSSEGQSNTEAFF.

The genes are TRBV19 and TRBJ1-4, with 10 bases matching TRBD1. The CDR3 covers 16 residues. Germline V gene sequence: CDR1 LNHDA, CDR2 SQIVND (reference sequence). After removal of 4 bases from V and 6 bases from J, the junction contained 8 bases not matched to a gene. As DNA, the CDR3 is TGTGCCAGTAGTACCTCCGTGGGACAGGGGCATGAAAAACTGTTTTTT. This gives the protein CASSTSVGQGHEKLFF.

This rearrangement joins TRBV7-2 to TRBJ1-2; no clear D. Deletions cut 5 bases from V and 3 bases from J, with 16 bases between. The CDR3 has 15 residues. Germline values: CDR1 SGHTA, CDR2 FQGNSA. CDR3: CASSREGAGYYGYTF. The DNA for the CDR3 is TGTGCCAGCAGCCGCGAGGGAGCAGGTTACTATGGCTACACCTTC.

This rearrangement joins TRBV10-1 to TRBJ1-3; 11 bases match TRBD1. CDR1 and CDR2 (germline): WNHNN, SYGVQD (reference sequence). This CDR3 has 15 amino acids. V was clipped by 7 bases and J by 4 bases; unmatched bases: 6. The CDR3 region is CASIPGQGGGNTIYF. The CDR3, as DNA: TGCGCCAGCATCCCGGGACAGGGGGGAGGAAACACCATATATTTT.

The sample holds one count of this clone. The chain couples TRBV15 to TRBJ2-3, with D unclear. Germline-derived CDR1 and CDR2 are LNHNV and YYDKDF (reference sequence). The V gene lost 0 bases and the J gene lost 1 base, with 5 bases spanning the gap. CDR3 size: 14 residues. This chain's CDR3 is CATSRDLGTDTQYF. Here the CDR3 DNA reads TGTGCCACCAGCAGAGATCTTGGCACAGATACGCAGTATTTT.

The chain carries TRBV19 and TRBJ2-1, with 9 bases aligning to TRBD2. With V trimmed by 0 bases and J by 2 bases, 2 bases remained unmatched. In germline, CDR1 is LNHDA, CDR2 SQIVND (reference sequence). This CDR3 region has 16 residues. The CDR3 bases are TGTGCCAGTAGTATAGAAGGCGGGAGGGCCTACAATGAGCAGTTCTTC. This codes for CASSIEGGRAYNEQFF. The full variable domain, completed using reference TRBV19 and TRBJ2-1, is DGGITQSPKYLFRKEGQNVTLSCEQNLNHDAMYWYRQDPGQGLRLIYYSQIVNDFQKGDIAEGYSVSREKKESFPLTVTSAQKNPTAFYLCASSIEGGRAYNEQFFGPGTRLTVL.

This clone was seen repeatedly, ten times or more. This sequence joins TRBV11-3 and TRBJ2-7; 10 bases are shared with TRBD2. Germline V gene lookup returns CDR1 SGHNT and CDR2 YENEEA. There are 15 residues in the CDR3. With V trimmed by 5 bases and J by 2 bases, 6 bases remained unmatched. The CDR3 DNA reads as TGTGCCAGCAGCCCTTCTAGCGGGAGCCCCTACGAGCAGTACTTC. The encoded protein is CASSPSSGSPYEQYF.

About this clone itself: The junction shows a germline mismatch at one end, possibly a read error. The chain has TRBV19 and TRBJ1-1; D not certain. This CDR3 is built from 13 residues. CDR1 is LNHDA, CDR2 SQIVND, per germline (reference sequence). CDR3 in amino acids: CATTTQVSLEDFF. Written as DNA, the CDR3 is TGTGCCACCACCACTCAGGTGTCATTAGAAGATTTCTTT.

V usage is TRBV20-1 and J usage is TRBJ1-1, with TRBD1 as a possible D gene (5 bases). Trimming took off 7 bases at V and 3 bases at J, with 9 bases between the two ends. This CDR3 contains 11 residues. CDR1 is DFQATT and CDR2 is SNEGSKA in the germline V gene (reference sequence). The CDR3 here is CSGEGDTEAFF. As DNA, the CDR3 is TGCAGTGGAGAAGGGGACACTGAAGCTTTCTTT.

The rearrangement links TRBV3-1 (or the pseudogene TRBV3-2) to TRBJ1-4; weak D call: TRBD1 (5 bases). The V end was cut by 3 bases, the J end by 11 bases, with 13 bases between. CDR3 length equals 13 residues. Germline values: CDR1 LGHDT, CDR2 YNNKEL (reference sequence). CDR3 region: CASSQADRGKLFF. Written as DNA, the CDR3 is TGTGCCAGCAGCCAGGCCGACAGAGGCAAACTGTTTTTT.

The V and J genes are TRBV10-3 and TRBJ2-7; D is undetermined. Per germline, CDR1 ENHRY and CDR2 SYGVKD. The CDR3 covers 11 residues. Trimming removed 0 bases from V and 7 bases from J, with 4 bases in between. Here the CDR3 reads CAISESQEQYF. The CDR3 region has the DNA TGTGCCATCAGTGAGTCACAGGAGCAGTACTTC.

As concerns this clone: One junction end disagrees with the germline gene, perhaps due to a read error. The gene calls are TRBV5-1 and TRBJ1-6; perhaps TRBD1 as D (6 bases). The CDR3 loop spans 9 amino acids. CDR1 and CDR2 (germline): SGHRS, YFSETQ. CDR3 region: CASSLAGTF. The CDR3 nucleotides are TGCGCCAGCAGCTTGGCGGGGACATTT.

The V and J genes are TRBV6-6 and TRBJ2-1; tentative D call: TRBD2 (5 bases). This CDR3 comprises 15 residues. V lost 2 bases and J 2 bases, leaving 10 bases between the germline ends. Looked up from germline, CDR1 is MNHNY and CDR2 is SVGAGI (reference sequence). The CDR3 protein is CASSYIPGTYNEQFF. CDR3 nucleotide sequence: TGTGCCAGCAGTTACATCCCCGGGACCTACAATGAGCAGTTCTTC.

The chain links TRBV12-3 or TRBV12-4 to TRBJ2-7, with a tentative D call TRBD1 (6 bases). Trimming left V 5 bases short and J 2 bases short, with 10 bases between. CDR3 size: 13 residues. The CDR3 coding sequence is TGTGCCAGCAGTCGGGACACCACCTACGAGCAGTACTTC. This encodes CASSRDTTYEQYF.

The chain links TRBV29-1 to TRBJ2-3; the D gene is possibly TRBD2 (7 bases). Germline lookup yields CDR1 SQVTM and CDR2 ANQGSEA. V was pared by 4 bases and J by 4 bases, with 15 bases between. The CDR3 sequence is 14 residues long. CDR3 in amino acids: CSVAGRGGADTQYF. CDR3 coding DNA: TGCAGCGTTGCGGGCAGGGGAGGGGCAGATACGCAGTATTTT.

This chain joins TRBV2 and TRBJ2-7; D may be TRBD1 (6 bases). Germline-derived CDR1 and CDR2 are SNHLY and FYNNEI. This CDR3 is 14 amino acids long. V was cut by 4 bases and J by 3 bases, with 13 bases left in between. CDR3 amino acids: CASSVGQPNYEQYF. CDR3 DNA: TGTGCCAGCAGTGTCGGACAGCCCAACTACGAGCAGTACTTC. Looking up the rest from reference TRBV2 and TRBJ2-7 gives the full variable domain: EPEVTQTPSHQVTQMGQEVILRCVPISNHLYFYWYRQILGQKVEFLVSFYNNEISEKSEIFDDQFSVERPDGSNFTLKIRSTKLEDSAMYFCASSVGQPNYEQYFGPGTRLTVT.

The CDR3 DNA reads TGCAGCGGGCAGGACAGCACTAACTATGGCTACACCTTC. Translation: CSGQDSTNYGYTF. This sequence joins TRBV29-1 and TRBJ1-2; D is possibly TRBD1 (6 bases). The CDR3 runs 13 residues. V was trimmed by 7 bases and J by 0 bases, leaving 12 bases between them. Germline values: CDR1 SQVTM, CDR2 ANQGSEA.

This rearrangement joins TRBV24-1 to TRBJ2-5; 11 positions match TRBD2. This CDR3 contains 17 residues. J was trimmed by 1 base and V by 4 bases; bases with no gene match: 7. From germline, CDR1 is KGHDR and CDR2 SFDVKD. DNA for the CDR3: TGTGCCACCAGTGACACCACTAGCGGGAGAGTCCAAGAGACCCAGTACTTC. The encoded protein is CATSDTTSGRVQETQYF.

This chain joins TRBV19 and TRBJ2-7; 14 bases align to TRBD2. This CDR3 has 17 residues. The V gene's germline CDR1 is LNHDA and CDR2 SQIVND (reference sequence). The V and J ends lost 6 bases and 0 bases, in that order; junction bases with no gene match: 7. Here the CDR3 DNA reads TGTGCCAGTAGCGGGACTAGCGGGAGCTGGGGCTCCTACGAGCAGTACTTC. It yields the protein CASSGTSGSWGSYEQYF.

J is TRBJ1-5 and V is TRBV7-2; no definite D call. Trimming removed 3 bases at V and 2 bases at J, with 5 bases between. Germline V gives CDR1 SGHTA, CDR2 FQGNSA. This CDR3 is built from 13 residues. CDR3 DNA: TGTGCCAGCAGCTTCTACCGCAATCAGCCCCAGCATTTT. It translates to CASSFYRNQPQHF.

This clone turned up a few times. The chain employs TRBV7-2 and TRBJ2-2; the match to TRBD1 covers 8 bases. V lost 3 bases to trimming and J lost 0 bases; unmatched junction nucleotides: 3. This CDR3 is built from 16 residues. CDR1 and CDR2 (germline): SGHTA, FQGNSA. DNA of the CDR3: TGTGCCAGCAGCTTCCAGGGGGCTGCGAACACCGGGGAGCTGTTTTTT. Translated, it gives CASSFQGAANTGELFF.

The chain links TRBV28 to TRBJ1-4, with 12 bases fitting TRBD1. With V trimmed by 10 bases and J by 6 bases, 9 bases remained unmatched. The CDR3 runs to 15 residues. CDR1 and CDR2 from the germline V gene are MDHEN and SYDVKM. CDR3 in DNA: TGTGCCACACGGGACAGGGGGCGGTTGGATGAAAAACTGTTTTTT. Amino acids: CATRDRGRLDEKLFF.

V and J are TRBV7-8 and TRBJ2-3; 8 nucleotides line up with TRBD1. CDR1 and CDR2 from the germline V gene are SGHVS and FQNEAQ. With V trimmed by 4 bases and J by 3 bases, 3 bases remained unmatched. This CDR3 has 14 amino acids. The CDR3 loop is CASSSRQGTDTQYF. CDR3 DNA: TGTGCCAGCAGCTCACGACAGGGGACAGATACGCAGTATTTT.

V is TRBV7-2 and J is TRBJ1-5, with 7 bases that match TRBD1. Trimming took 3 bases from V and 3 from J; bases not matched to a gene: 5. Germline values: CDR1 SGHTA, CDR2 FQGNSA. The CDR3 length is 15 residues. CDR3 loop: CASSLAGTDNQPQHF. In DNA, the CDR3 is TGTGCCAGCAGCTTGGCGGGGACAGACAATCAGCCCCAGCATTTT.